Below, 23 T cell receptor beta chains from the same sample are listed, as sequenced in a study of T-cell reconstitution after alpha-beta-depleted transplantation in children. Library preparation (for TCRbeta) was performed with unique molecular identifiers. TCRdb redid the calling of the PCR reads with MiXCR, one entry per CDR3 protein. Here the sample spans more than 200,000 distinct CDR3 sequences, 20% to 30% being singletons. Material: PBMCs, obtained before TCRalphabeta/CD19-depleted stem cell transplant. The receptors shown here come from a girl aged 2-10 years with Fanconi anemia, due to receive a stem cell transplant.

This clonotype came up many times. The chain links TRBV18 to TRBJ2-2, with TRBD2 matching 9 bases. Germline V gives CDR1 KGHSH, CDR2 LQKENI. The V gene end was trimmed by 3 bases and the J gene end by 2 bases; junction bases not matched to a gene: 7. The CDR3 contains 17 residues. The CDR3: CASSPNRLAANTGELFF. CDR3 coding DNA: TGTGCCAGCTCACCGAATCGACTAGCGGCAAACACCGGGGAGCTGTTTTTT.

This clonotype was picked up a small number of times. This chain uses TRBV24-1 with TRBJ1-1; 8 nucleotides match TRBD1. Germline V gene sequence: CDR1 KGHDR, CDR2 SFDVKD. V was clipped by 2 bases and J by 5 bases; unmatched bases: 9. This CDR3 has 16 amino acids. CDR3 residues: CATSDSRTGQRTEAFF. The CDR3 DNA is TGTGCCACCAGTGATTCAAGGACAGGGCAACGAACTGAAGCTTTCTTT.

For this clonotype: Mismatch with germline at one junction end may stem from a read error. This chain connects TRBV20-1 to TRBJ2-7; 8 bases agree with TRBD2. This CDR3 region has 16 residues. The germline gives CDR1 DFQATT, CDR2 SNEGSKA (reference sequence). CDR3 nucleotides: TGCTGTGCTAGAGATGGTGGCGGGAGGAGTTTCTACGAGCAGTACTTC. The encoded protein is CCARDGGGRSFYEQYF.

The table lists this clonotype with many counts. The rearrangement joins TRBV28 to TRBJ2-3; tentative D call: TRBD2 (6 bases). The length of the CDR3 is 15 residues. CDR1 and CDR2 from the germline V gene are MDHEN and SYDVKM. Deletions cut 2 bases from V and 2 bases from J, with 11 bases between. CDR3 in amino acids: CASSLLRDHTDTQYF. The CDR3 coding sequence is TGTGCCAGCAGTTTACTGCGGGATCACACAGATACGCAGTATTTT.

This clonotype appeared a few times. This rearrangement joins TRBV7-4 to TRBJ2-3; 9 bases are a match to TRBD2. The germline V gene encodes CDR1 SGHVT and CDR2 SQSDAQ. V dropped 5 bases and J dropped 5; count of bases not matched to a gene: 8. The CDR3 length is 15 residues. The CDR3 DNA reads as TGTGCCAGCAGCCTCAGCGGGGGGCTCATAGATACGCAGTATTTT. The encoded protein is CASSLSGGLIDTQYF.

The sample holds many counts of this clonotype. The chain has TRBV20-1 and TRBJ2-4; D not certain. This CDR3 is 17 amino acids long. Looked up from germline, CDR1 is DFQATT and CDR2 is SNEGSKA (reference sequence). The ends were cut back, 1 base at V and 0 bases at J, with 16 bases in the middle. The CDR3 DNA reads TGCAGTGCTAGAGCTCCAACGGACCAACTAGCCAAAAACATTCAGTACTTC. Translated: CSARAPTDQLAKNIQYF.

The sample holds many counts of this clonotype. The V and J genes are TRBV20-1 and TRBJ2-1, with 8 bases aligning to TRBD2. The CDR3 extends over 14 amino acids. Germline-derived CDR1 and CDR2 are DFQATT and SNEGSKA (reference sequence). V was pared by 6 bases and J by 3 bases, with 7 bases of the junction left unmatched. CDR3 protein: CSATGGPVYNEQFF. CDR3 nucleotides: TGCAGTGCCACGGGAGGGCCAGTCTACAATGAGCAGTTCTTC.

Ten or more counts support this clonotype. DNA for the CDR3: TGCGCCACCCGTGGTGTTGGGGCTGGGAATGAGCAGTTCTTC. This codes for CATRGVGAGNEQFF. The V and J genes are TRBV5-1 and TRBJ2-1; TRBD1 is a possible D gene (5 bases). The CDR3 is made up of 14 amino acids. Germline values: CDR1 SGHRS, CDR2 YFSETQ. V shed 9 bases and J shed 7 bases, with 20 bases lying between them.

At least ten counts were recorded for this clonotype. The CDR3 reads CASSFVDKDTDTQYF. The CDR3 bases are TGTGCCAGCAGTTTCGTGGACAAAGACACAGATACGCAGTATTTT. V and J are TRBV28 and TRBJ2-3; a possible D gene is TRBD1 (5 bases). The V end was cut by 3 bases, the J end by 2 bases, with 12 bases between. This CDR3 comprises 15 residues. Germline-derived CDR1 and CDR2 are MDHEN and SYDVKM.

The chain uses TRBV12-3 or TRBV12-4 and TRBJ1-6; D gene ambiguous. This CDR3 contains 15 residues. V was shortened by 3 bases and J by 5 bases, with 11 bases between the two germline ends. The CDR3 bases are TGTGCCAGCAGTTTTGGAGGGATGGATAATTCACCCCTCCACTTT. Its translation: CASSFGGMDNSPLHF.

The chain recombines TRBV28 with TRBJ2-3, with D unresolved. The CDR3 contains 15 residues. The germline V gene encodes CDR1 MDHEN and CDR2 SYDVKM. V lost 3 bases and J 3 bases, leaving 13 bases between the germline ends. The CDR3 nucleotides read TGTGCCAGCAGTTTGGGTGACTCTAATACAGATACGCAGTATTTT. This codes for CASSLGDSNTDTQYF.

This clonotype showed up many times. The genes are TRBV20-1 and TRBJ2-3; TRBD1 aligns across 7 bases. The junction had 2 bases not matched to a gene; V was cut back by 1 base and J by 1 base. The CDR3 is 14 residues long. Germline V gene lookup returns CDR1 DFQATT and CDR2 SNEGSKA (reference sequence). Here the CDR3 reads CSARGTGGTDTQYF. The CDR3 DNA reads TGCAGTGCTAGAGGAACAGGGGGCACAGATACGCAGTATTTT.

This clonotype was detected ten times or more. J is TRBJ2-3 and V is TRBV4-2; TRBD1 agrees at 10 bases. Unmatched junction bases numbered 6, after V lost 1 base and J lost 5 bases. This CDR3 comprises 16 residues. Germline lookup yields CDR1 LGHNA and CDR2 YNFKEQ. The CDR3 DNA sequence: TGTGCCAGCAGCCAAGCCACCGGGACAGGGGAAGATACGCAGTATTTT. This gives the protein CASSQATGTGEDTQYF.

The chain employs TRBV7-2 and TRBJ1-2; TRBD1 matches 7 bases. With V trimmed by 2 bases and J by 1 base, 10 bases remained unmatched. Looked up from germline, CDR1 is SGHTA and CDR2 is FQGNSA. This CDR3 has 17 amino acids. The CDR3 spells CASSLRTGGGYNYGYTF. In DNA form, the CDR3 reads TGTGCCAGCAGCTTAAGAACAGGAGGGGGCTATAACTATGGCTACACCTTC.

This clonotype showed up just a few times. This chain uses TRBV29-1 with TRBJ2-5; 9 bases match TRBD2. Trimming cost V 8 bases and J 4 bases; bases outside gene matches: 14. Germline V CDR1 and CDR2: SQVTM, ANQGSEA. The CDR3 is 15 residues long. In DNA, the CDR3 is TGCAGCCACTTGAGGGTGGCGGGAGGGCGAGAGACCCAGTACTTC. Translated: CSHLRVAGGRETQYF.

The chain is built from TRBV20-1 and TRBJ2-7; TRBD1 is a possible D gene (5 bases). V gave up 2 bases and J gave up 3 bases, with 8 bases separating them. The CDR3 extends over 12 amino acids. Germline V lookup: CDR1 DFQATT, CDR2 SNEGSKA (reference sequence). CDR3 protein: CSARKDIYEQYF. The CDR3 nucleotides are TGCAGTGCTAGAAAGGACATCTACGAGCAGTACTTC.

This clonotype was seen more than once but under ten times. The V and J genes are TRBV3-1 and TRBJ2-7, with unresolved D. The CDR3 contains 12 residues. V lost 3 bases and J 4 bases, leaving 7 bases between the germline ends. CDR1 and CDR2 from the germline V gene are LGHDT and YNNKEL (reference sequence). This chain's CDR3 is CASSHFGYEQYF. The CDR3 nucleotides are TGTGCCAGCAGCCATTTTGGGTACGAGCAGTACTTC.

The genes are TRBV5-1 and TRBJ1-2; maybe TRBD1 (5 bases). The germline CDR1 and CDR2 sequences are SGHRS and YFSETQ. V was pared by 3 bases and J by 3 bases, with 9 bases between. The CDR3 has 13 residues. The CDR3 loop is CASSWGFDYGYTF. Here the CDR3 DNA reads TGCGCCAGCAGCTGGGGGTTCGACTATGGCTACACCTTC.

This clonotype was seen ten or more times. The chain combines TRBV10-3 with TRBJ2-5; 9 bases match TRBD2. Germline V gene lookup returns CDR1 ENHRY and CDR2 SYGVKD. This CDR3 is 15 amino acids long. The trim removed 6 bases at V and 5 bases at J, leaving 10 bases unmatched. In DNA, the CDR3 is TGTGCCATCAGCGACCCGGGACTAGCCCCCGAGACCCAGTACTTC. It codes for CAISDPGLAPETQYF.

The chain recombines TRBV5-4 with TRBJ2-5, with 16 nucleotides matching TRBD2. Germline CDR1 SGHNT, CDR2 YYREEE (reference sequence). V was pared by 0 bases and J by 5 bases, with 10 bases of the junction left unmatched. CDR3 length: 19 residues. CDR3 sequence: CASSLATGTSGGAQETQYF. CDR3 DNA sequence: TGTGCCAGCAGCTTGGCCACCGGGACTAGCGGGGGGGCACAGGAGACCCAGTACTTC.

This clonotype was detected ten times or more. The chain recombines TRBV5-5 with TRBJ2-3; D may be TRBD1 (5 bases). Trimming stripped 3 bases from V and 6 bases from J, with 5 bases between. CDR1 and CDR2 (germline): SGHKS, YYEKEE (reference sequence). CDR3 length: 11 residues. CDR3 sequence (DNA): TGTGCCAGCAGCTACAGGGATACGCAGTATTTT. Its protein product is CASSYRDTQYF.

The CDR3 region is CASRALRTSLSAVSYNEQFF. In nucleotides, the CDR3 is TGTGCCAGCAGAGCCCTTCGGACTAGCCTATCGGCGGTCTCCTACAATGAGCAGTTCTTC. This sequence joins TRBV11-2 and TRBJ2-1; 8 positions match TRBD2. Germline values: CDR1 SGHAT, CDR2 FQNNGV. This CDR3 region has 20 residues. J lost 0 bases, V lost 6 bases, and 19 bases had no gene match.

This sequence joins TRBV20-1 and TRBJ1-2, with D hard to call. The CDR3 contains 13 residues. Trimming took off 1 base at V and 4 bases at J, with 10 bases between the two ends. Germline loops: CDR1 DFQATT, CDR2 SNEGSKA (reference sequence). The CDR3 region is CSARGDGPYGYTF. The CDR3 DNA follows: TGCAGTGCTAGAGGGGATGGGCCCTATGGCTACACCTTC.